The entry that follows covers one T cell receptor beta chain sequence. Antigen specificity is unknown. These data are taken from a study of vaccination effects on CD4 cells after COVID-19. Background on the study: Post-vaccine sample collection fell at a median of 72 days after the second dose.

Viral peptide pools were used in the ViraFEST assay to expand antigen-specific CD4+ T cells, and sequencing came afterward. Culture proceeded for about ten days, and CD4+ T cells were then isolated. Each participant was administered two doses of either the BNT162b2 or the mRNA-1273 vaccine. Trimming took 0 bases from V and 3 from J, leaving 11 bases between them. This CDR3 has 15 residues. Germline-derived CDR1 and CDR2 are LGHNA and YSLEER. Assay: immunoSEQ multiplex PCR; the TCRdb copy retains only in-frame clones and omits some. Among 65,000 to 95,000 clones listed, under 80% were seen once. Sample: CD4+ T cells from PBMCs cultured with HCoV-OC43 spike peptides, taken after COVID-19 vaccination. The subset here: HCoV-OC43 spike overlapping peptide pool stimulation. The chain combines TRBV4-3 with TRBJ1-2; D is undetermined. The clonotype originates from a human donor who received a COVID-19 vaccine. The CDR3 DNA follows: TGCGCCAGCAGCCAAGATTTTGGCGATCACTATGGCTACACCTTC. As protein: CASSQDFGDHYGYTF.